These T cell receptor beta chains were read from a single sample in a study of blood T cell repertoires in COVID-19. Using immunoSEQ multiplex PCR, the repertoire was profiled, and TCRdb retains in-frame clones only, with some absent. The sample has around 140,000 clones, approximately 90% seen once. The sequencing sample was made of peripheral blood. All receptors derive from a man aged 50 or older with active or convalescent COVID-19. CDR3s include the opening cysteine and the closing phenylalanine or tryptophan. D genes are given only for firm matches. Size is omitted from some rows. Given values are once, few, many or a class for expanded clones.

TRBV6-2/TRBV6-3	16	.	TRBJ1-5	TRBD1	TGTGCCAGCAGTGCCCCGGACAGGGGGAGGAATCAGCCCCAGCATTTT	CASSAPDRGRNQPQHF
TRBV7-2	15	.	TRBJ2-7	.	TGTGCCAGCAGCTTAGGGGCATCCGTCTCCTACGAGCAGTACTTC	CASSLGASVSYEQYF
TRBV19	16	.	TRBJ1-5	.	TGTGCCAGTAGTATAGAATCGCCCCCGGCGGGTCAGCCCCAGCATTTT	CASSIESPPAGQPQHF
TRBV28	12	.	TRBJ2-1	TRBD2	TGTGCCAGTACTAGCGGGAGCAAGGAGCAGTTCTTC	CASTSGSKEQFF
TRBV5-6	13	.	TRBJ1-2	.	TGTGCCAGCAGCGTGGACAGACAATTGGGCTACACCTTC	CASSVDRQLGYTF
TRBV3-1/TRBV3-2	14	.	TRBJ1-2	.	TGTGCCAGCAGCCAAGACTTCAAGACAGGCAGCTACACCTTC	CASSQDFKTGSYTF
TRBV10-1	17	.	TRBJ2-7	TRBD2	TGCGCCAGCAGAACAATAATACTAGCGGGGCCCTCCTACGAGCAGTACTTC	CASRTIILAGPSYEQYF
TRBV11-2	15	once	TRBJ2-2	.	TGTGCCAGCAGTCTCCGACTAGGGACCACCGGGGAGCTGTTTTTT	CASSLRLGTTGELFF
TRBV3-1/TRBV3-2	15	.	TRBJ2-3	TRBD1	TGTGCCAGCAGCCAAAGGACAGGGGGCGCAGATACGCAGTATTTT	CASSQRTGGADTQYF
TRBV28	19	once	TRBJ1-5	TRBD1	TGTGCCAGCAGTTTGTCCGCGGGACAGGGGGCGATCGGCAATCAGCCCCAGCATTTT	CASSLSAGQGAIGNQPQHF
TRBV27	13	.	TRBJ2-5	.	TGTGCCAGCAGTTCTAACAGGGCAGAGACCCAGTACTTC	CASSSNRAETQYF
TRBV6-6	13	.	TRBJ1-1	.	TGTGCCAGCAGTTGGCTGGGAGGCACTGAAGCTTTCTTT	CASSWLGGTEAFF
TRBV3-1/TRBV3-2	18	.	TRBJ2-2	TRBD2	TGTGCCAGCAGCCAAGCCGGGCTAGCGGGGGGGCCCACCGGGGAGCTGTTTTTT	CASSQAGLAGGPTGELFF
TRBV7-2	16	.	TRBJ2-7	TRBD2	TGTGCCAGCACCCGGTTGGCGGGGGGGCTAACGAACGAGCAGTACTTC	CASTRLAGGLTNEQYF
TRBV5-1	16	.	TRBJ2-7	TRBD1	TGCGCCAGCAGCCCCGGACAGGGCTTTAGGTCCTACGAGCAGTACTTC	CASSPGQGFRSYEQYF
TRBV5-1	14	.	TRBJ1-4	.	TGCGCCAGCAGCTGGGGGCTGGCAAATGAAAAACTGTTTTTT	CASSWGLANEKLFF
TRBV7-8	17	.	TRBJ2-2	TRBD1	TGTGCCAGCAGCTCAAACCGACACAGGGGTCGCACCGGGGAGCTGTTTTTT	CASSSNRHRGRTGELFF
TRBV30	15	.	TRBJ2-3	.	TGTGCCTGGACCCAGACTGGCCGACTCACAGATACGCAGTATTTT	CAWTQTGRLTDTQYF
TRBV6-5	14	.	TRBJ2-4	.	TGTGCCAGCAGGCCCCCCGGAGCCAAAAACATTCAGTACTTC	CASRPPGAKNIQYF
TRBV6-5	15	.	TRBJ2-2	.	TGTGCCAGCAGTTACTCGTACGTGTCCGGCGGGGAGCTGTTTTTT	CASSYSYVSGGELFF
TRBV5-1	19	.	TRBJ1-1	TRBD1	TGCGCCAGCAGCTTACCCGGGACAGGGGGTCGGGGTACGCGCACTGAAGCTTTCTTT	CASSLPGTGGRGTRTEAFF
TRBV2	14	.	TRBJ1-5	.	TGTGCCAGCAGTCGCGGGATTAGCAATCAGCCCCAGCATTTT	CASSRGISNQPQHF
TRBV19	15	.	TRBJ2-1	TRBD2	TGTGCCAGTAGTCGTCCTAGCGGGGGGAGGATTGAGCAGTTCTTC	CASSRPSGGRIEQFF
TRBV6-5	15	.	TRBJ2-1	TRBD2	TGTGCCAGCAAGGATCGCCAGCGGGACCACAATGAGCAGTTCTTC	CASKDRQRDHNEQFF
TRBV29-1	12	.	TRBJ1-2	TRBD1	TGCAGCGTCCTAGGACAGGGCCACGGCTACACCTTC	CSVLGQGHGYTF
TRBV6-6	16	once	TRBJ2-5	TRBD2	TGTGCCAGCAGTTATGGGGCTAGCGGGAGATTAGAGACCCAGTACTTC	CASSYGASGRLETQYF
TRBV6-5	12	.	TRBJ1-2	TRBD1	TGTGCCAGCAGCCAGGGGGGTCATGGCTACACCTTC	CASSQGGHGYTF
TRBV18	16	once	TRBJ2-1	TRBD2	TGTGCCAGCTCAGAGATGGGCGGGGGGGCCTCCAATGAGCAGTTCTTC	CASSEMGGGASNEQFF
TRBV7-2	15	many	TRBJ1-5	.	TGTGCCAGCAGCTTGGGCCCGGGAACAAACCAGCCCCAGCATTTT	CASSLGPGTNQPQHF
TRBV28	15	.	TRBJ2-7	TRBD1	TGTGCCAGCAGTTTAACCGGGACAGGGGAAAACGAGCAGTACTTC	CASSLTGTGENEQYF
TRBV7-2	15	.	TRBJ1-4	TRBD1	TGTGCCAGCAGCCCGCCGGGACAGAAGAATGAAAAACTGTTTTTT	CASSPPGQKNEKLFF
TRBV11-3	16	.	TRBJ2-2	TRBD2	TGTGCCAGCAGCTCCTCAACCGGGACTACCCCCGGGGAGCTGTTTTTT	CASSSSTGTTPGELFF
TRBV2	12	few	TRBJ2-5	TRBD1	TGTGCCAACAAACAGGGGCAAGAGACCCAGTACTTC	CANKQGQETQYF
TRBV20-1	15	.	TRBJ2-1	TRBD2	TGCAGTGCTAGTGATAGCGGGGGGCGTTACAATGAGCAGTTCTTC	CSASDSGGRYNEQFF
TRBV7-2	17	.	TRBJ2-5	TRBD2	TGTGCCAGCAGCTTATCGGTAGCGGGCGGAGAACAAGAGACCCAGTACTTC	CASSLSVAGGEQETQYF
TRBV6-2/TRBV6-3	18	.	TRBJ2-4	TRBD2	TGTGCCAGCAGTTATCCCCCTTGGGGCGGGGGGGCCAAAAACATTCAGTACTTC	CASSYPPWGGGAKNIQYF
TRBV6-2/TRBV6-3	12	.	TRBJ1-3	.	TGTGCCAGCAGTGTTAATGGAAACACCATATATTTT	CASSVNGNTIYF
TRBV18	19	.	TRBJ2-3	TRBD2	TGTGCCAGCTCACCAATCCGCTCTACCAGCGGGAGGCGAACAGATACGCAGTATTTT	CASSPIRSTSGRRTDTQYF
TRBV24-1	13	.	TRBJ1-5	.	TGTGCCACCTGTTTTGGATCGGGACAGCCCCAGCATTTT	CATCFGSGQPQHF
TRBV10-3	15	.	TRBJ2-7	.	TGTGCCATCAGTGAGTTGGCAGGGACATCCTACGAGCAGTACTTC	CAISELAGTSYEQYF
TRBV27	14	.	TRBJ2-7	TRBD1	TGTGCCAGCAGTCCCATGACAGGGGGCTACGAGCAGTACTTC	CASSPMTGGYEQYF
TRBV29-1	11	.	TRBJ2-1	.	TGCAGCGTTGCTCAGGGTAATGAGCAGTTCTTC	CSVAQGNEQFF
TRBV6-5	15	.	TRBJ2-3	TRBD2	TGTGCCAGCAAGGGAGGGTGGGGGGAGACAGATACGCAGTATTTT	CASKGGWGETDTQYF
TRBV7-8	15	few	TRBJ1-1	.	TGTGCCAGCAGCCGTGGACGAGGGGGGGACACTGAAGCTTTCTTT	CASSRGRGGDTEAFF
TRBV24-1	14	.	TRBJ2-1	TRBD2	TGTGCCACCAGTGCCGGGCGGGGGGCGAATGAGCAGTTCTTC	CATSAGRGANEQFF
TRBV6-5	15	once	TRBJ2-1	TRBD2	TGTGCCAGCAGTTACGGGACTAGCGGGAGGAATGAGCAGTTCTTC	CASSYGTSGRNEQFF
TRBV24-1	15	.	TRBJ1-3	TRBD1	TGTGCCACCAGTGATGGGACAGGGGATGGAAACACCATATATTTT	CATSDGTGDGNTIYF
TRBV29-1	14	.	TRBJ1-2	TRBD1	TGCAGCGTTGAAACGGGACAGGGGGCCGGAGGCTACACCTTC	CSVETGQGAGGYTF
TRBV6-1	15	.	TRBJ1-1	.	TGTGCCAGCAGTGATTTGAGTAGAGGCAAACTCGAAGCTTTCTTT	CASSDLSRGKLEAFF
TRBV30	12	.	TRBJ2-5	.	TGTGCCTGGAGTGTAACTTCAGGCACCCAGTACTTC	CAWSVTSGTQYF
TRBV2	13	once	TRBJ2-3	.	TGTGCCAACATGGTGACTCGAACAGATACGCAGTATTTT	CANMVTRTDTQYF
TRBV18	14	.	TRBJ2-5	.	TGTGCCAGCTCACCCCGCCAGGATGGGGAGACCCAGTACTTC	CASSPRQDGETQYF